These T cell receptor beta chains were read from a single sample in a study of spatial heterogeneity in lung cancer. Via MiXCR, TCRdb re-called the 5' RACE reads, giving one row per CDR3 protein. The table includes some 100,000 distinct CDR3 sequences, 4.4% detected once. Sequencing used lung tumor tissue, obtained at surgery. The receptor set was obtained from a male donor with early-stage non-small cell lung cancer. Both conserved end residues are part of each CDR3. The D gene is left open where the match is weak. Clone size is stated in some rows and not others, as once, few, many or a class when expanded.

cdr3_length	d_call	v_call	clone_size	j_call	cdr3_aa	cdr3_nt
14	NA	TRBV7-9	many	TRBJ2-3	CASSLIQPADTQYF	TGTGCCAGCAGCTTAATCCAACCAGCTGATACGCAGTATTTT
11	NA	TRBV10-3	NA	TRBJ2-7	CAIGAPYEQYF	TGTGCCATCGGCGCTCCCTACGAGCAGTACTTC
15	NA	TRBV6-6	many	TRBJ2-1	CASSTQQGLSRVQFF	TGTGCCAGCAGTACCCAGCAGGGGTTGTCTCGTGTGCAGTTCTTC
15	NA	TRBV7-9	many	TRBJ2-1	CASSNLRTDYNEQFF	TGTGCCAGCAGCAACCTCCGGACAGATTACAATGAGCAGTTCTTC
15	NA	TRBV29-1	many	TRBJ1-2	CSVAKPGWEGYGYTF	TGCAGCGTCGCAAAACCGGGCTGGGAAGGCTATGGCTACACCTTC
13	NA	TRBV28	few	TRBJ2-7	CASSFGRGGEQYF	TGTGCCAGCAGTTTCGGCAGGGGGGGCGAGCAGTACTTC
14	NA	TRBV27	many	TRBJ2-2	CATKQGLDTGELFF	TGTGCCACCAAACAGGGTTTGGACACCGGGGAGCTGTTTTTT
13	NA	TRBV7-6	NA	TRBJ1-1	CASSIQGDTEAFF	TGTGCCAGCAGCATACAGGGAGACACTGAAGCTTTCTTT
13	NA	TRBV6-1	many	TRBJ2-7	CATALASAYEQYF	TGTGCCACGGCCCTGGCTAGCGCGTACGAGCAGTACTTC
14	NA	TRBV12-3/TRBV12-4	many	TRBJ2-5	CASSFLETQETQYF	TGTGCCAGCAGTTTCCTGGAAACCCAAGAGACCCAGTACTTC
13	TRBD1	TRBV5-1	few	TRBJ2-5	CASTWAGGETQYF	TGCGCCAGCACTTGGGCAGGGGGCGAGACCCAGTACTTC
15	TRBD2	TRBV3-1	few	TRBJ2-5	CASSLPTSGKETQYF	TGTGCCAGCAGCCTCCCGACTAGCGGGAAAGAGACCCAGTACTTC
15	NA	TRBV5-1	many	TRBJ1-1	CASSLEPGENTEAFF	TGCGCCAGCAGCTTGGAGCCAGGGGAAAACACTGAAGCTTTCTTT
21	TRBD2	TRBV3-1	many	TRBJ2-3	CASSQSRLAGRNSGIPDTQYF	TGTGCCAGCAGCCAATCCAGACTAGCGGGAAGGAATTCGGGTATTCCAGATACGCAGTATTTT
10	NA	TRBV20-1	many	TRBJ1-1	CSAGATEAFF	TGCAGTGCGGGAGCCACTGAAGCTTTCTTT
15	TRBD1	TRBV6-2/TRBV6-3	many	TRBJ1-5	CASRLTGGNNQPQHF	TGTGCCAGCAGGCTGACAGGGGGCAACAATCAGCCCCAGCATTTT
16	NA	TRBV28	many	TRBJ2-5	CASSLPPASVQETQYF	TGTGCCAGCAGTCTCCCTCCGGCTAGCGTCCAAGAGACCCAGTACTTC
13	NA	TRBV3-1	many	TRBJ1-2	CASSQGLGYGYTF	TGTGCCAGCAGCCAAGGATTAGGCTATGGCTACACCTTC
14	NA	TRBV4-1	many	TRBJ2-3	CASSQGSYAYTQYF	TGCGCCAGCAGCCAAGGCTCTTACGCCTATACGCAGTATTTT
11	NA	TRBV29-1	many	TRBJ2-7	CSVVDSYEQYF	TGCAGCGTGGTGGACAGCTACGAGCAGTACTTC
14	NA	TRBV11-3	many	TRBJ2-3	CASSLGSGTDTQYF	TGTGCCAGCAGCTTAGGGTCTGGAACAGATACGCAGTATTTT
12	NA	TRBV5-6	few	TRBJ2-3	CASSLADRTQYF	TGTGCCAGCAGCTTGGCCGATCGTACGCAGTATTTT
14	NA	TRBV28	few	TRBJ1-3	CASSEWYSGNTIYF	TGTGCCAGCAGTGAGTGGTACTCTGGAAACACCATATATTTT
14	NA	TRBV7-2	many	TRBJ2-1	CASSLNGIYNEQFF	TGTGCCAGCAGCTTAAACGGTATCTACAATGAGCAGTTCTTC
16	NA	TRBV3-1	many	TRBJ2-7	CASSQIGGRGDYEQYF	TGTGCCAGCAGCCAGATTGGGGGCAGGGGAGACTACGAGCAGTACTTC
15	TRBD1	TRBV5-1	many	TRBJ2-3	CASSPQGASADTQYF	TGCGCCAGCAGCCCACAGGGGGCGAGCGCAGATACGCAGTATTTT
12	NA	TRBV20-1	many	TRBJ2-7	CSAINRAYEQYF	TGCAGTGCCATAAACAGGGCCTACGAGCAGTACTTC
14	NA	TRBV5-5	many	TRBJ2-7	CASSPAPGTLEQYF	TGTGCCAGCAGCCCAGCTCCCGGGACCCTCGAGCAGTACTTC
15	TRBD1	TRBV5-1	many	TRBJ1-4	CASSQGAATNEKLFF	TGCGCCAGCAGCCAGGGGGCTGCAACTAATGAAAAACTGTTTTTT
14	NA	TRBV5-1	many	TRBJ2-3	CASSWAREADTQYF	TGCGCCAGCAGCTGGGCCAGGGAAGCAGATACGCAGTATTTT
11	NA	TRBV2	many	TRBJ2-7	CAILGHYEQYF	TGTGCCATCCTGGGACATTACGAGCAGTACTTC
14	NA	TRBV18	many	TRBJ1-1	CASSPDPSSTEAFF	TGTGCCAGCTCACCTGACCCTAGTTCCACTGAAGCTTTCTTT
15	NA	TRBV7-9	few	TRBJ2-1	CASSLFDSSYNEQFF	TGTGCCAGCAGCTTATTTGACAGCTCCTACAATGAGCAGTTCTTC
14	NA	TRBV27	NA	TRBJ2-7	CASRYRGGPYEQYF	TGTGCCAGCAGATACAGGGGGGGCCCATACGAGCAGTACTTC
16	TRBD2	TRBV24-1	many	TRBJ2-1	CATSDFLAGSMDEQFF	TGTGCCACCAGTGATTTTCTAGCGGGGTCTATGGATGAGCAGTTCTTC
16	NA	TRBV4-2	many	TRBJ2-3	CASSLEAGVGTDTQYF	TGTGCCAGCAGCCTTGAGGCAGGGGTTGGCACAGATACGCAGTATTTT
14	NA	TRBV28	NA	TRBJ2-7	CASSLRGPSYEQYF	TGTGCCAGCAGTTTGCGGGGACCCTCCTACGAGCAGTACTTC
12	NA	TRBV20-1	few	TRBJ2-1	CSCSGLNGEQFF	TGCAGCTGTTCGGGCCTAAACGGTGAGCAGTTCTTC
15	NA	TRBV28	many	TRBJ2-7	CASSLSRQAYYEQYF	TGTGCCAGCAGTTTAAGCCGACAGGCCTACTACGAGCAGTACTTC
18	TRBD2	TRBV28	medium-sized	TRBJ2-3	CASSFLNGPSGGPDTQYF	TGTGCCAGCAGTTTTCTGAACGGGCCCTCGGGGGGGCCAGATACGCAGTATTTT
13	NA	TRBV5-1	NA	TRBJ1-1	CASRAGPNTEAFF	TGCGCCAGCAGGGCGGGACCGAACACTGAAGCTTTCTTT
19	TRBD1	TRBV5-1	many	TRBJ1-5	CASSLNGMGTAYSNQPQHF	TGCGCCAGCAGCTTGAATGGGATGGGGACAGCATATAGCAATCAGCCCCAGCATTTT
16	NA	TRBV10-1	many	TRBJ1-2	CASSESLGAGVNGYTF	TGCGCCAGCAGTGAGTCCCTGGGGGCAGGAGTAAATGGCTACACCTTC
15	TRBD2	TRBV2	many	TRBJ2-7	CASAPGRDPSYEQYF	TGTGCCAGCGCCCCCGGGAGGGATCCCTCCTACGAGCAGTACTTC
15	NA	TRBV5-1	many	TRBJ2-2	CASSGTGTLGRELFF	TGCGCCAGCAGCGGAACCGGGACACTAGGCCGGGAGCTGTTTTTT
16	NA	TRBV23-1	many	TRBJ2-4	CASSQSEGADKNIQYF	TGCGCCAGCAGTCAATCGGAAGGGGCGGACAAAAACATTCAGTACTTC
13	NA	TRBV10-3	many	TRBJ2-5	CAISIGQQETQYF	TGTGCCATCTCAATCGGACAGCAAGAGACCCAGTACTTC
15	TRBD2	TRBV29-1	many	TRBJ2-7	CSVKIFGREANEQYF	TGCAGCGTGAAGATCTTCGGGAGGGAGGCGAACGAGCAGTACTTC
15	NA	TRBV5-1	few	TRBJ1-2	CASRESPGGTYGYTF	TGCGCCAGCAGGGAAAGTCCTGGCGGCACCTATGGCTACACCTTC
16	NA	TRBV28	many	TRBJ2-1	CASSFTPTGTYNEQFF	TGTGCCAGCAGTTTTACGCCAACCGGGACTTACAATGAGCAGTTCTTC
15	TRBD2	TRBV2	many	TRBJ2-5	CASTDSLAGAETQYF	TGTGCCAGCACAGATTCGCTAGCGGGAGCGGAGACCCAGTACTTC
14	TRBD1	TRBV4-2	many	TRBJ2-3	CASSERQGSDTQYF	TGTGCCAGCAGCGAAAGACAGGGGTCAGATACGCAGTATTTT
15	TRBD2	TRBV6-5	many	TRBJ2-7	CASSYSSGSSYEQYF	TGTGCCAGCAGTTACTCCAGCGGGAGCTCCTACGAGCAGTACTTC
13	NA	TRBV28	many	TRBJ1-1	CASSRVPNTEAFF	TGTGCCAGCAGTAGGGTACCGAACACTGAAGCTTTCTTT
17	NA	TRBV28	many	TRBJ2-4	CASSYSGSSIAKNIQYF	TGTGCCAGCAGTTATTCCGGGTCAAGCATTGCCAAAAACATTCAGTACTTC
17	TRBD2	TRBV4-1	few	TRBJ2-5	CASRKGTSGSHKETQYF	TGCGCCAGCAGGAAGGGGACTAGCGGGAGTCACAAAGAGACCCAGTACTTC
15	NA	TRBV5-1	many	TRBJ2-1	CASSLISATSNEQFF	TGCGCCAGCAGCTTGATTTCCGCTACGTCCAATGAGCAGTTCTTC
16	NA	TRBV20-1	once	TRBJ1-5	CSARQAGLSSNQPQHF	TGCAGTGCTCGACAGGCGGGGTTATCTAGCAATCAGCCCCAGCATTTT
15	NA	TRBV7-8	many	TRBJ1-6	CASSLGSGGPSPLHF	TGTGCCAGCAGCTTAGGATCGGGGGGCCCTTCACCCCTCCACTTT